This T cell receptor beta chain stems from a study of cytomegalovirus exposure and HLA in healthy donors. Study as a whole: As released early, the data held approximately 80 million unique TCRs from HLA-typed donors.

Study-level findings and limits: According to reports, the classifier identified cytomegalovirus status with high specificity and sensitivity. There were a few CMV-associated chains whose specificity for CMV antigens was confirmed in vitro.

Vbeta (60) and Jbeta (13) primers were used in the PCR. As processed by the authors: The authors later counted roughly 79 million unique TCR beta chains, about 11 million of them shared. Sequencing used immunoSEQ multiplex PCR; TCRdb keeps in-frame clones, though not all of them. That table furnishes V, J and clone size, whereas the DNA furnished D and trimming. The repertoire holds 150,000 or so clones, with approximately 80% as singletons. Of note for this clone: The antigen is not known.

The ends were cut back, 4 bases at V and 0 bases at J, with 13 bases in the middle. The CDR3 extends over 15 amino acids. Germline loops: CDR1 LNHDA, CDR2 SQIVND (reference sequence). This TCR was recovered from a young man in good health and CMV-seropositive. The gene calls are TRBV19 and TRBJ2-7, with a tentative D call TRBD1 (6 bases). The sequenced sample consisted of PBMCs. CDR3 nucleotides: TGTGCCAGTAGTAAACAGGGAAGACTCTCCTACGAGCAGTACTTC. Encoded protein: CASSKQGRLSYEQYF.